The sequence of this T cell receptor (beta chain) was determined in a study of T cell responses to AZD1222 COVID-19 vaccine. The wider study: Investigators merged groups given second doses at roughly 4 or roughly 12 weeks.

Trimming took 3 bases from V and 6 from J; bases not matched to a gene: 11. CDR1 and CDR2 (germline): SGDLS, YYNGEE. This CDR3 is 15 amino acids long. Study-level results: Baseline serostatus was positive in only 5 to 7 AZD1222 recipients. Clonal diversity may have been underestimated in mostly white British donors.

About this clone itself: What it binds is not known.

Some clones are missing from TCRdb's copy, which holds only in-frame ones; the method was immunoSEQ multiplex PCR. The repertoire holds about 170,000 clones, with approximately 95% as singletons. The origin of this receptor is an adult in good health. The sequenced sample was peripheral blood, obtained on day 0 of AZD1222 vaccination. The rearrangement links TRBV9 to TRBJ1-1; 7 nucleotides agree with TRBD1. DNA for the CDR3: TGTGCCAGCAGCGCTTTCGGACAGGCAGAGTCTGAAGCTTTCTTT. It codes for CASSAFGQAESEAFF.